Listed below are T cell receptor beta chains from one sample, sequenced in a study of shared clonotypes between healthy human individuals. Profiled with immunoSEQ multiplex PCR; TCRdb holds only in-frame clones, not every one. Of approximately 1,500,000 clones listed, roughly 98% are singletons. The source material was naive CD4+ T cells sorted from blood. These receptors were obtained from a man between 25 and 39 years old in good health. The CDR3 runs from the conserved cysteine through the conserved F or W. Fields, in order: clone size, V gene, J gene, CDR3 protein. Not every row has a clone size; where given, it reads once, few, many or a size class.

clone_size: once; v_call: TRBV28; j_call: TRBJ2-7; cdr3_aa: CASSTPISSYEQYF
clone_size: NA; v_call: TRBV6-6; j_call: TRBJ1-1; cdr3_aa: CASSQFTGHTEAFF
clone_size: once; v_call: TRBV18; j_call: TRBJ2-5; cdr3_aa: CASLRSLQETQYF
clone_size: NA; v_call: TRBV15; j_call: TRBJ2-5; cdr3_aa: CATSAPSGSAETQYF
clone_size: NA; v_call: TRBV6-1; j_call: TRBJ1-5; cdr3_aa: CASGWSSPIQPQHF
clone_size: NA; v_call: TRBV5-1; j_call: TRBJ2-4; cdr3_aa: CASSLARLAGEPLAKNIQYF
clone_size: NA; v_call: TRBV7-3; j_call: TRBJ2-1; cdr3_aa: CASSLGQTYNEQFF
clone_size: NA; v_call: TRBV5-1; j_call: TRBJ2-5; cdr3_aa: CASSLESRVETQYF
clone_size: NA; v_call: TRBV28; j_call: TRBJ1-4; cdr3_aa: CASTLTGREKLFF
clone_size: NA; v_call: TRBV9; j_call: TRBJ2-5; cdr3_aa: CASSVATSASGRRETQYF
clone_size: NA; v_call: TRBV7-3; j_call: TRBJ2-7; cdr3_aa: CASSKRTGDLSEQYF
clone_size: NA; v_call: TRBV28; j_call: TRBJ2-7; cdr3_aa: CASSLWWEGSYEQYF
clone_size: NA; v_call: TRBV6-5; j_call: TRBJ1-4; cdr3_aa: CASRNQLTAEKLFF
clone_size: NA; v_call: TRBV5-4; j_call: TRBJ2-5; cdr3_aa: CASSWNSGNQETQYF
clone_size: NA; v_call: TRBV30; j_call: TRBJ2-7; cdr3_aa: CAWTRGQPLEQYF
clone_size: NA; v_call: TRBV10-3; j_call: TRBJ1-1; cdr3_aa: CALRDGNTEAFF
clone_size: NA; v_call: TRBV15; j_call: TRBJ2-2; cdr3_aa: CATSRGSLIANTGELFF
clone_size: NA; v_call: TRBV18; j_call: TRBJ1-2; cdr3_aa: CASSPGPGYGYTF
clone_size: NA; v_call: TRBV5-8; j_call: TRBJ2-5; cdr3_aa: CASSDTMGTSGFEGETQYF
clone_size: once; v_call: TRBV18; j_call: TRBJ2-3; cdr3_aa: CASSPDFPSTDTQYF
clone_size: NA; v_call: TRBV19; j_call: TRBJ2-1; cdr3_aa: CASSISGGGSSYNEQFF
clone_size: NA; v_call: TRBV7-2; j_call: TRBJ2-5; cdr3_aa: CASSNSGQPQETQYF
clone_size: NA; v_call: TRBV30; j_call: TRBJ2-5; cdr3_aa: CATKRQILETQYF
clone_size: NA; v_call: TRBV6-4; j_call: TRBJ2-3; cdr3_aa: CASSDQGSDTQYF
clone_size: NA; v_call: TRBV4-2; j_call: TRBJ2-7; cdr3_aa: CASSQHRAALSYEQYF
clone_size: NA; v_call: TRBV27; j_call: TRBJ1-1; cdr3_aa: CASRLVRGQAATEAFF
clone_size: NA; v_call: TRBV11-3; j_call: TRBJ1-2; cdr3_aa: CASNSPGAGVGDGYTF